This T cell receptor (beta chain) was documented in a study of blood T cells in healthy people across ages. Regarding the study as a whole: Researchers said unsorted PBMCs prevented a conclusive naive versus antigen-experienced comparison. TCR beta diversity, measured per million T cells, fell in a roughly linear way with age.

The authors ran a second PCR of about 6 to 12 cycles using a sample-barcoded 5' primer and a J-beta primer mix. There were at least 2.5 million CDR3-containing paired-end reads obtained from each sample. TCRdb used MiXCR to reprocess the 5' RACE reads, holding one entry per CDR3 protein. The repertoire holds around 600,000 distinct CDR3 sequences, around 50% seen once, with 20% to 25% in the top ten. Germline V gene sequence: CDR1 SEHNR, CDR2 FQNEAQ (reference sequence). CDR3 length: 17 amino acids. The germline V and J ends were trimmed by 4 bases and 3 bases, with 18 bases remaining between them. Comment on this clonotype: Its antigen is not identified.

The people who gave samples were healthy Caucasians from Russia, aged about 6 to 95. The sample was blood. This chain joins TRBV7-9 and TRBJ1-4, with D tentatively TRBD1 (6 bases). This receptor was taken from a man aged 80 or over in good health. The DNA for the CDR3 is TGTGCCAGCAGCTCCAATGGGGGCGGACCATCTAATGAAAAACTGTTTTTT. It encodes CASSSNGGGPSNEKLFF.